The present TCR beta chain was sequenced within a study of blood T cell repertoires in COVID-19 (TCRdb year 2020). General notes on the study: Samples covering the acute and convalescent phases of COVID-19 were provided by collaborators in the United States, Italy and Spain. The prospective study material was composed of cDNA or gDNA derived from T cells, B-cell-depleted T cells, or PBMCs. Subjects who had been exposed to COVID-19, were actively infected with it, or had recovered from it provided the deeply sampled blood TCRbeta repertoires that made up the dataset. The repertoires were released in a freely available public database intended as a resource for research on the immune response to SARS-CoV-2. The samples were drawn from the first 160 participants of the ongoing ImmuneRACE study and from 1,254 subjects provided by 6 global collaborators. The sample metadata nearly always contained a de-identified subject ID, COVID-19 status, age in years and sex. HLA class I and class II types, where available, came from metadata supplied by the sample provider rather than from assay-based typing. Study-wide conclusions, independent of this receptor: The amount of clinical and demographic metadata varied by source and participant and was provided uncurated.

To note about this clone: Its antigen has not been determined. It has no much larger one-base neighbor in the sample; base qualities were not kept.

Trimming removed 1 base from V and 4 bases from J, leaving 8 bases between the germline ends. In the germline V gene, CDR1 corresponds to SGHTS and CDR2 to YDEGEE. The CDR3 runs 13 amino acids, cysteine and phenylalanine included. The read is trimmed to its CDR3 DNA, 39 bases read in frame from base 1. Samples from volunteer blood donors who had recovered from COVID-19 were contributed by a second Seattle source. Whole blood was collected in K2EDTA tubes by collaborating institutions according to the institutions' own protocols. Collaborator samples were shipped for TCRbeta analysis as frozen whole blood, isolated PBMCs, or DNA extracted from either sample type. TCRbeta CDR3 regions were amplified from genomic DNA using the immunoSEQ Assay, a bias-controlled multiplex PCR. The authors' analysis ran thus. The number of nucleated cells in each sample was estimated by amplification of reference gene primers within the assay. Sequence reads were collapsed and filtered to measure the absolute abundance of every unique TCRbeta CDR3 rearrangement. For each sample, productive Simpson clonality was calculated as the square root of Simpson's diversity index across productive rearrangements. TCRdb's version of the immuneACCESS table is confined to in-frame rearrangements and falls short of the full clone set. An unresolved V gene accounts for under half of the shortfall where checked; the remainder is of unknown origin. V and J calls and clone size are copied from that table; D and trimming were computed from the DNA. This sample is represented by fewer than 350,000 clones; more than 70% of them were singletons. Clones ranked in the top ten supply around 7.8% of the sample.

This chain is built from TRBV5-8 and TRBJ1-1, with the D gene not confidently named. The sample comprised peripheral blood. This clonotype originated in a woman between 45 and 65 years old who had recovered from COVID-19. This receptor has the CDR3 CASSLYRATEAFF. The DNA is TGTGCCAGCAGCTTGTACAGAGCCACTGAAGCTTTCTTT.